Listed below are T cell receptor beta chains from one sample, sequenced in a study of T cell repertoires in cytomegalovirus infection. TCRdb independently ran MiXCR on the reads; one entry per CDR3 protein. The data show under 90,000 distinct CDR3 sequences, more than 40% seen once. The antigens for these receptors are not known. The sequencing here drew on CD8+ T cells from cultured PBMCs, taken from culture after CMV antigen stimulation. The receptors here all came from a human donor in good health (CMV status not recorded). Some clones in this sample may be carry-over from other donors' samples. The conserved cysteine and the conserved F or W are not part of the CDR3 here. Where a row states a size, it is once, few, many or the class of an expanded clone; other rows omit it.

J,V,size,CDR3
TRBJ1-1,TRBV7-4,NA,ASSLAVGAGTEAF
TRBJ2-5,TRBV2,NA,ASSESSGSRGETQY
TRBJ2-7,TRBV7-8,few,ASSPNLIAGGRHYEQY
TRBJ2-7,TRBV28,NA,ASSLSVVGDSEQY
TRBJ1-3,TRBV4-1,NA,ASSPRSGVSGNTIY
TRBJ2-1,TRBV7-3,NA,ASSLPPANEQF
TRBJ1-2,TRBV7-2,many,ASSHFVRGDYGYT
TRBJ2-3,TRBV9,NA,ASSVDLAGDTDTQY
TRBJ2-7,TRBV6-1,NA,ASSEPRTGPTSQQY
TRBJ2-3,TRBV10-3,few,AISVAETLGASDTQY
TRBJ1-2,TRBV28,NA,ASSLGGNTYGYT
TRBJ2-1,TRBV27,NA,ASSLEGAGEQF
TRBJ1-2,TRBV7-9,few,ASSLEKLDRFYGYT
TRBJ2-3,TRBV2,NA,ASSGGTSSTDTQY
TRBJ2-2,TRBV9,NA,ASSVDRGRPYTGELF
TRBJ2-5,TRBV10-3,NA,AIRGTGAKETQY
TRBJ2-5,TRBV28,NA,ASSSRGLAGYQETQY
TRBJ2-7,TRBV20-1,NA,SASGTDTYEQY
TRBJ1-4,TRBV7-2,NA,ASSPREGDLATNEKLF
TRBJ2-1,TRBV24-1,NA,ATSAGGANEQF
TRBJ2-5,TRBV14,NA,ASSLWTSGPQETQY
TRBJ2-1,TRBV7-4,NA,ASQFKTTGRNEQF
TRBJ1-1,TRBV6-2/TRBV6-3,few,ASSSPEPNTVSF
TRBJ1-3,TRBV2,NA,ASMTAGNTIY
TRBJ2-2,TRBV11-3,few,ASSLAGGRYTGELF
TRBJ2-3,TRBV12-3/TRBV12-4,NA,ASTLLAPGTDTQY
TRBJ2-2,TRBV7-9,NA,ASSWPRDEGDTGELF
TRBJ2-7,TRBV6-2/TRBV6-3,once,ASSKSVSRGDDEQY
TRBJ2-1,TRBV12-3/TRBV12-4,once,ASSQSGRFYNEQF
TRBJ1-2,TRBV7-6,few,ASSSPRGQSNYGYT
TRBJ2-3,TRBV7-9,NA,ASSARDRSTDTQY
TRBJ2-1,TRBV9,few,ASSQMRTGGPGEQF
TRBJ2-7,TRBV11-2,NA,ASSLGLAGGFYEQY